These 11 T cell receptor beta chains share one sample of origin, sequenced in a study of shared clonotypes between healthy human individuals. Libraries were prepared by immunoSEQ multiplex PCR; TCRdb keeps only in-frame clonotypes and omits some of them. Among about 2.4 million clones, approximately 92% were seen once, and the ten largest hold roughly 0.14%. Material for sequencing was naive CD4+ T cells sorted from blood. Subset denoted: CD45RA+ positively selected. These receptors originate from a man aged 18 to 30 in good health.

The V gene is TRBV18, the J gene TRBJ1-6; D perhaps matches TRBD1 (5 bases). From germline, CDR1 is KGHSH and CDR2 LQKENI. CDR3 length equals 16 residues. Deletions cut 1 base from V and 8 bases from J, with 15 bases between. The CDR3 reads CASSPLETGGDSPLHF. The CDR3 DNA reads as TGTGCCAGCTCACCACTCGAAACAGGAGGGGATTCACCCCTCCACTTT.

The DNA for the CDR3 is TGCGCCAGCAGCCAAGGCTCTTCGGCGAACACCGGGGAGCTGTTTTTT. Protein product: CASSQGSSANTGELFF. V is TRBV4-3 and J is TRBJ2-2; D not certain. The germline V and J ends were trimmed by 1 base and 0 bases, with 9 bases remaining between them. The length of the CDR3 is 16 residues. Germline V gene data show CDR1 as LGHNA and CDR2 as YSLEER.

The rearrangement links TRBV5-4 to TRBJ1-2; D not resolved. Looked up from germline, CDR1 is SGHNT and CDR2 is YYREEE (reference sequence). The ends were cut back, 0 bases at V and 4 bases at J, with 13 bases in the middle. This CDR3 has 15 amino acids. CDR3 region: CASSLDHVSSYGYTF. The CDR3 DNA reads TGTGCCAGCAGCTTGGATCACGTCAGCAGCTATGGCTACACCTTC. Looking up the rest from reference TRBV5-4 and TRBJ1-2 gives the full variable domain: ETGVTQSPTHLIKTRGQQVTLRCSSQSGHNTVSWYQQALGQGPQFIFQYYREEENGRGNFPPRFSGLQFPNYSSELNVNALELDDSALYLCASSLDHVSSYGYTFGSGTRLTVV.

This chain uses TRBV6-1 with TRBJ2-7; D gene unclear. From germline, CDR1 is MNHNS and CDR2 SASEGT. The length of the CDR3 is 12 residues. V was pared by 4 bases and J by 7 bases, with 11 bases between. The CDR3 DNA follows: TGTGCCAGCAGTGTCCAGGTGGTTGAGCAGTACTTC. This encodes CASSVQVVEQYF.

The V call is TRBV6-5, the J call TRBJ2-7, with D tentatively TRBD1 (6 bases). Trimming pared 10 bases from V and 2 bases from J, leaving 15 bases between. The germline gives CDR1 MNHEY, CDR2 SVGAGI. There are 13 residues in the CDR3. The CDR3, as DNA: TGTGCCACCTCAGGGACATCGACCTACGAGCAGTACTTC. Protein product: CATSGTSTYEQYF.

V and J are TRBV5-6 and TRBJ1-4; possible D gene TRBD1, 6 bases. The V gene lost 5 bases and the J gene lost 8 bases, with 19 bases spanning the gap. There are 15 residues in the CDR3. From germline, CDR1 is SGHDT and CDR2 YYEEEE. CDR3: CASRLGAGGREKLFF. The CDR3 region has the DNA TGTGCCAGCAGACTTGGCGCCGGGGGGCGGGAAAAACTGTTTTTT.

V gene TRBV29-1 combines with J gene TRBJ2-7; the D gene could be TRBD1 or TRBD2 (5 bases each). V was cut by 4 bases and J by 3 bases, with 16 bases left in between. CDR1 is SQVTM and CDR2 is ANQGSEA in the germline V gene. This CDR3 has 14 residues. CDR3 coding DNA: TGCAGCGTTGGATCGGCCATGGGGGTCTACGAGCAGTACTTC. This gives the protein CSVGSAMGVYEQYF.

This sequence joins TRBV27 and TRBJ2-2; 8 positions match TRBD1. CDR1 and CDR2 from the germline V gene are MNHEY and SMNVEV (reference sequence). Germline trimming cut 8 bases from V and 7 bases from J; bases unmatched to any gene: 18. The CDR3 has 17 amino acids. Here the CDR3 reads CASPNPDRAFFHGELFF. CDR3 sequence (DNA): TGTGCCAGCCCCAACCCGGACAGGGCATTTTTTCACGGGGAGCTGTTTTTT.

J is TRBJ2-1 and V is TRBV5-4, with 15 bases aligning to TRBD2. The CDR3 is 17 amino acids. Looked up from germline, CDR1 is SGHNT and CDR2 is YYREEE (reference sequence). The junction had 5 bases not matched to a gene; V was cut back by 4 bases and J by 3 bases. The CDR3 here is CASSPGLAGGGYNEQFF. The CDR3 DNA reads as TGTGCCAGCAGCCCCGGACTAGCGGGGGGGGGCTACAATGAGCAGTTCTTC.

V gene TRBV6-5 combines with J gene TRBJ1-3, with D unclear. The CDR3 has 14 residues. Between the trimmed V and J ends, which lost 4 bases and 0 bases, there was a span of 7 bases. In germline, CDR1 is MNHEY, CDR2 SVGAGI. The CDR3 DNA is TGTGCCAGCAGTTCCAATCCCTCTGGAAACACCATATATTTT. It codes for CASSSNPSGNTIYF.

This chain joins TRBV5-4 and TRBJ1-1; D is undetermined. The germline V gene has CDR1 SGHNT and CDR2 YYREEE (reference sequence). Trimming took off 7 bases at V and 1 base at J, with 17 bases between the two ends. CDR3 length: 15 residues. CDR3 nucleotide sequence: TGTGCCAGCCTCCCCCGGGGAGAGTCGAACACTGAAGCTTTCTTT. The encoded protein is CASLPRGESNTEAFF. The full variable domain, with the rest looked up from reference TRBV5-4 and TRBJ1-1, is ETGVTQSPTHLIKTRGQQVTLRCSSQSGHNTVSWYQQALGQGPQFIFQYYREEENGRGNFPPRFSGLQFPNYSSELNVNALELDDSALYLCASLPRGESNTEAFFGQGTRLTVV.